This TCR beta chain is drawn from a study of CD8 T cells in ankylosing spondylitis. TCRdb ran MiXCR on the 5' RACE reads and lists one entry per CDR3 protein. The sample has 200,000 to 250,000 distinct CDR3 sequences, approximately 10% seen once. Germline CDR1 reads SGHAT; CDR2 reads FQNNGV. CDR3 length: 13 amino acids. The V and J ends lost 5 bases and 14 bases respectively, with 16 bases between them. The sequenced material came from blood, either unsorted or a sorted T cell fraction (not recorded which). This clonotype was sampled from a male donor with ankylosing spondylitis or in good health (not recorded which). The rearrangement uses TRBV11-2 and TRBJ1-6; possible D gene TRBD1, 6 bases. CDR3 sequence reads: CASSPSQGRALHF. Written as DNA, the CDR3 is TGTGCCAGCAGCCCATCCCAGGGGCGAGCCCTCCACTTT.